This T cell receptor beta chain was identified in a study of blood T cell repertoires in COVID-19. The CDR3 covers 19 residues. Germline V gives CDR1 MNHEY, CDR2 SMNVEV (reference sequence). With respect to this clone: The junction does not match germline at one end; this may be a read error.

Only in-frame clones appear in the TCRdb table, and some are missing; sequencing was by immunoSEQ multiplex PCR. This table holds some 31,000 clones, over 85% found once. Sequencing was performed on peripheral blood. The chain employs TRBV27 and TRBJ2-6; 7 bases match TRBD2. The TCR sequence derives from a human donor in a cohort sampled during active COVID-19. CDR3 DNA sequence: TGTGCCAGCAGTTTATCGTCGGGGGGAACGCCTTCTGGGGCCAACGTCCCGACTTTC. Translated: CASSLSSGGTPSGANVPTF.